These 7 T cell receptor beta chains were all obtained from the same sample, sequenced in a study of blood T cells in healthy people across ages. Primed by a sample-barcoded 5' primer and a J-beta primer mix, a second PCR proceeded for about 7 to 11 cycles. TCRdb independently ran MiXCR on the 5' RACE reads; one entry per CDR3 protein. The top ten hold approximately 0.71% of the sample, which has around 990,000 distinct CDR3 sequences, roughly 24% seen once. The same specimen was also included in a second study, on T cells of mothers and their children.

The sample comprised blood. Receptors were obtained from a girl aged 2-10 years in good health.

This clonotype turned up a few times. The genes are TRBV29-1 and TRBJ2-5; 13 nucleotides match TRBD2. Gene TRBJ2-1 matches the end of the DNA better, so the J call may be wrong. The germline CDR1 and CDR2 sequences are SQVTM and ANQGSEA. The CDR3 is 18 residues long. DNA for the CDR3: TGCAGCGTTCTATTTGGGACTAGCGGGACAGAACGCTACAATGAGCAGTTCTTC. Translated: CSVLFGTSGTERYNEQFF.

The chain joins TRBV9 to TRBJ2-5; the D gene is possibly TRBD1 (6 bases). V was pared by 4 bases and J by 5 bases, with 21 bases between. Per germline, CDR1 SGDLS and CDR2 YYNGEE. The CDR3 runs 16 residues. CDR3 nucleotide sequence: TGTGCCAGCAGCCCAGGGGAGTGGATAGCGCAGGAGACCCAGTACTTC. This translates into CASSPGEWIAQETQYF. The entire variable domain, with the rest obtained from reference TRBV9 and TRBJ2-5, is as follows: DSGVTQTPKHLITATGQRVTLRCSPRSGDLSVYWYQQSLDQGLQFLIQYYNGEERAKGNILERFSAQQFPDLHSELNLSSLELGDSALYFCASSPGEWIAQETQYFGPGTRLLVL.

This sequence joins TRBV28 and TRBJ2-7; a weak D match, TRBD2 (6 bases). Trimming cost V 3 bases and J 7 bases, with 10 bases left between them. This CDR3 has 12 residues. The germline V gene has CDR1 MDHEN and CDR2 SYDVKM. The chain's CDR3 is CASSFSGEEQYF. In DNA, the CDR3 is TGTGCCAGCAGTTTTTCGGGGGAAGAGCAGTACTTC.

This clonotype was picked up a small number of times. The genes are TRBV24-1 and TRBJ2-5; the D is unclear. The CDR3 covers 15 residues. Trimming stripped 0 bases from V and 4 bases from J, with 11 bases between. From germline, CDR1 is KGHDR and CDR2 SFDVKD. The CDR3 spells CATSDLRGPGETQYF. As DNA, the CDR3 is TGTGCCACCAGTGATTTGCGAGGCCCTGGAGAGACCCAGTACTTC.

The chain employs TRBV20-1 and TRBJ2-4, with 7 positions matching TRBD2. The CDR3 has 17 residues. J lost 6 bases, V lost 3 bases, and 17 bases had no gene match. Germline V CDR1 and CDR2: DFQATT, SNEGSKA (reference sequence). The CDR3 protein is CSASGARGGPRGNIQYF. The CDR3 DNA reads TGCAGTGCTAGCGGGGCTCGCGGGGGTCCTCGGGGAAACATTCAGTACTTC.

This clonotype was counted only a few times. The CDR3 protein is CASRSGQGHNEQFF. The DNA of the CDR3 is TGTGCCAGCAGATCCGGGCAGGGGCACAATGAGCAGTTCTTC. The J gene is TRBJ2-1, the V gene TRBV11-2; D might be TRBD1 (6 bases). V gave up 6 bases and J gave up 5 bases, with 14 bases separating them. Germline V gene sequence: CDR1 SGHAT, CDR2 FQNNGV. The CDR3 is 14 residues long.

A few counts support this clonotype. CDR3 nucleotides: TGTGCCAGCAGCTTACAAAGCGATTCACCCCTCCACTTT. Protein: CASSLQSDSPLHF. V usage is TRBV5-5 and J usage is TRBJ1-6; no reliable D call. Germline CDR1 is SGHKS and CDR2 is YYEKEE (reference sequence). The CDR3 has 13 residues. Trimming removed 2 bases from V and 8 bases from J, with 8 bases in between.